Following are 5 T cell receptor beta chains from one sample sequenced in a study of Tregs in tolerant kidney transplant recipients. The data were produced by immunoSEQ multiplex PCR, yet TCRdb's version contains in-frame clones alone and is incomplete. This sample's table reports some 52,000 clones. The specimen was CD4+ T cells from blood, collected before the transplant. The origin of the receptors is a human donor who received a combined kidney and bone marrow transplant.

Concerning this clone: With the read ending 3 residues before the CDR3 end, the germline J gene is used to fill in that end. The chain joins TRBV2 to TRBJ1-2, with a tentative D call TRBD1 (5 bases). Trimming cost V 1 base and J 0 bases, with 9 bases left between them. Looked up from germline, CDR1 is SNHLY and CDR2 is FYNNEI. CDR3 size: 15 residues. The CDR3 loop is CASSEDRITNYGYTF. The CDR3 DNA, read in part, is TGTGCCAGCAGTGAAGACAGGATAACTAACTATGGC.

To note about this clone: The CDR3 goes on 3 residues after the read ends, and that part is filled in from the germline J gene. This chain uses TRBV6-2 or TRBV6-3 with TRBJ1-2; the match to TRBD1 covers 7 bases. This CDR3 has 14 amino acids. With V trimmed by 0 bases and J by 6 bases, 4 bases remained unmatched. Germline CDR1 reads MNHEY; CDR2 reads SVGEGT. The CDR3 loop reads CASSYSRQGDGYTF. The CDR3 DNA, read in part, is TGTGCCAGCAGTTACTCGAGACAGGGTGATGGC.

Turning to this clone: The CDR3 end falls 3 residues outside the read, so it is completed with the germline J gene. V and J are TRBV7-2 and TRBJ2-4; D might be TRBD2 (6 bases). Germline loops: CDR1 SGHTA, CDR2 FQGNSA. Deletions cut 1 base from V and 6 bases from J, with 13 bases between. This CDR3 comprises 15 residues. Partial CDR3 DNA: TGTGCCAGCAGCTTAGGACTTTTGGGGGGAAACATT. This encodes CASSLGLLGGNI. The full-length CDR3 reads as CASSLGLLGGNIQYF.

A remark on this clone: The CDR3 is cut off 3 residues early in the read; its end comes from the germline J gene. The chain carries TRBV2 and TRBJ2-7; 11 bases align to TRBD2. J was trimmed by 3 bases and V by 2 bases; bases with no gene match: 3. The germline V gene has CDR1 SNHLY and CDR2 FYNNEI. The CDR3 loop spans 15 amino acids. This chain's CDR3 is CASSELLAGGYEQYF. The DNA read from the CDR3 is TGTGCCAGCAGTGAACTGCTAGCGGGGGGCTACGAG.

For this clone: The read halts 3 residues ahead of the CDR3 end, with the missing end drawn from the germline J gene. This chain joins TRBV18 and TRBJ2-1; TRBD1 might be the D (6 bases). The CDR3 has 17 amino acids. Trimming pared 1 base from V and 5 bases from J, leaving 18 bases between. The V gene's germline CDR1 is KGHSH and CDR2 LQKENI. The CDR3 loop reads CASSPQGTLSPHNEQFF. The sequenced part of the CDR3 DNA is TGTGCCAGCTCACCACAAGGGACACTTTCACCCCACAATGAG. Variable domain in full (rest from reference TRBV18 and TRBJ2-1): NAGVMQNPRHLVRRRGQEARLRCSPMKGHSHVYWYRQLPEEGLKFMVYLQKENIIDESGMPKERFSAEFPKEGPSILRIQQVVRGDSAAYFCASSPQGTLSPHNEQFFGPGTRLTVL.